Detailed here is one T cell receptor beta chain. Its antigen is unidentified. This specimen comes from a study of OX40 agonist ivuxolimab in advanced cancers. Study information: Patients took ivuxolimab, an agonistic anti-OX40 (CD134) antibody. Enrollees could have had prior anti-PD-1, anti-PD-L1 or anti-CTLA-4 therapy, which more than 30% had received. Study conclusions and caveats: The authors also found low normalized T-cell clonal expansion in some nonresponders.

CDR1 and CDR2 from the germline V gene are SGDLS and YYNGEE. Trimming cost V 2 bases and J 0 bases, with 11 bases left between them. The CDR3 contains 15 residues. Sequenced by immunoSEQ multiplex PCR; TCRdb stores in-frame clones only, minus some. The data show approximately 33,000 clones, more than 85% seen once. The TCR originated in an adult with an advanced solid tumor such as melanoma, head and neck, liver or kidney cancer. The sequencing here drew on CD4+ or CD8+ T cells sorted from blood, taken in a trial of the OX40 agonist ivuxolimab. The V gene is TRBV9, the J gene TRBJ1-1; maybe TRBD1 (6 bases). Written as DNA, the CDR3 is TGTGCCAGCAGCGTCGGACAGCTCCTGAACACTGAAGCTTTCTTT. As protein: CASSVGQLLNTEAFF.